This TCR beta chain stems from a study of T cell responses to AZD1222 COVID-19 vaccine. Study overall: Investigators merged groups given second doses at roughly 4 or roughly 12 weeks.

Notes on the study in general: At 160-218 and 743-854, vaccine-associated CD4 TCRs were dominant, and they spanned spike.

With 3 bases removed from V and 0 bases from J, the gap between germline ends came to 18 bases. Per germline, CDR1 MDHEN and CDR2 SYDVKM. The CDR3 contains 17 residues. On this clone itself: Its specificity is not known.

Data came from immunoSEQ multiplex PCR; TCRdb stores just in-frame clones and leaves some out. The top ten hold 31% of the sample, which has roughly 86,000 clones, 75% to 90% seen once. Sequenced material: peripheral blood, taken on day 0 of AZD1222 vaccination. This TCR came from an adult in good health. V usage is TRBV28 and J usage is TRBJ2-7; D is ambiguous. As DNA, the CDR3 is TGTGCCAGCAGTTTCCCCGCCCAGACACTCCTCTCCTACGAGCAGTACTTC. Its protein is CASSFPAQTLLSYEQYF.